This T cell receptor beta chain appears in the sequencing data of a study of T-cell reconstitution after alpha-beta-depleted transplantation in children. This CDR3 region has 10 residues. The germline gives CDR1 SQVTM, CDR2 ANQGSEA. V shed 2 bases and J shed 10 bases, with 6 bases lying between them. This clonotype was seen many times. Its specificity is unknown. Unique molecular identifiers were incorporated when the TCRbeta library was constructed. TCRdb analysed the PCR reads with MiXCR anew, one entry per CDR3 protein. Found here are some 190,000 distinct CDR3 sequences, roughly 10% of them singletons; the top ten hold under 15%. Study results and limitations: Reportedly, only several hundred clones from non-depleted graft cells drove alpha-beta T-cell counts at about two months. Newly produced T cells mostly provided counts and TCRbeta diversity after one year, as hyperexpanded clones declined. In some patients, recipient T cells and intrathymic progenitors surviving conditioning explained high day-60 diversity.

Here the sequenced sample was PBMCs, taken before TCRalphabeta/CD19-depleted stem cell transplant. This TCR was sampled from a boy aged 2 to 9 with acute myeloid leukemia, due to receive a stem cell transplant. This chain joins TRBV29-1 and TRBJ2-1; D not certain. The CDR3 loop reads CSVEREEQFF. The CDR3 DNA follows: TGCAGCGTTGAAAGGGAAGAGCAGTTCTTC.